These 29 T cell receptor beta chains share one sample of origin, sequenced in a study of OX40 agonist ivuxolimab in advanced cancers. Method: immunoSEQ multiplex PCR; TCRdb's copy keeps in-frame clones and lacks some. The sample lists about 81,000 clones; more than 80% were seen once. The sequences come from CD4+ or CD8+ T cells sorted from blood, collected in a trial of the OX40 agonist ivuxolimab. These receptors were collected from an adult with an advanced solid tumor such as melanoma, head and neck, liver or kidney cancer.

This chain joins TRBV5-4 and TRBJ2-2, with 12 bases aligning to TRBD2. CDR1 SGHNT and CDR2 YYREEE come from the germline V gene (reference sequence). V was pared by 4 bases and J by 5 bases, with 6 bases of the junction left unmatched. The CDR3 totals 16 residues. The CDR3 is CASSPLAGGQTGELFF. CDR3 sequence (DNA): TGTGCCAGCAGCCCACTAGCGGGGGGCCAAACCGGGGAGCTGTTTTTT.

This clone has only one observation. This chain uses TRBV19 with TRBJ1-2; 9 bases agree with TRBD1. The CDR3 runs to 16 residues. Trimming removed 5 bases from V and 2 bases from J; junction bases left unmatched: 9. Germline CDR1 is LNHDA and CDR2 is SQIVND (reference sequence). CDR3: CASSEQGARGNYGYTF. The CDR3 DNA reads as TGTGCCAGTAGTGAACAGGGGGCGCGGGGAAACTATGGCTACACCTTC.

The CDR3 here is CASSQATLPIGSGGYTF. As DNA, the CDR3 is TGTGCCAGCTCGCAAGCTACGCTGCCGATAGGAAGTGGGGGCTACACCTTC. The rearrangement uses TRBV18 and TRBJ1-2; D remains ambiguous. Per germline, CDR1 KGHSH and CDR2 LQKENI. With 6 bases removed from V and 8 bases from J, the gap between germline ends came to 28 bases. The CDR3 contains 17 residues.

In its sample, this clone was seen once. The CDR3 coding sequence is TGTGCCAGCAGCGGGGCTAACTATGGCTACACCTTC. Its translation is CASSGANYGYTF. The chain links TRBV27 to TRBJ1-2; the D is unclear. The CDR3 loop spans 12 amino acids. Germline lookup yields CDR1 MNHEY and CDR2 SMNVEV (reference sequence). Deletions cut 6 bases from V and 0 bases from J, with 5 bases between.

The chain is built from TRBV28 and TRBJ1-4; 10 nucleotides align to TRBD1. Germline V gene data show CDR1 as MDHEN and CDR2 as SYDVKM. With V trimmed by 5 bases and J by 8 bases, 17 bases remained unmatched. CDR3 length: 18 amino acids. Here the CDR3 reads CASSRRPHRDRGGEKLFF. The CDR3 bases are TGTGCCAGCAGTCGACGACCTCATCGGGACAGGGGAGGGGAAAAACTGTTTTTT.

The V call is TRBV7-9, the J call TRBJ2-5; 9 bases are a match to TRBD1. This CDR3 spans 16 amino acids. The germline gives CDR1 SEHNR, CDR2 FQNEAQ (reference sequence). V was pared by 4 bases and J by 9 bases, with 15 bases of the junction left unmatched. DNA of the CDR3: TGTGCCAGCAGCTCCTACCTCCGGGACAGGGCTGGTGCCCAGTACTTC. Its protein product is CASSSYLRDRAGAQYF.

The genes are TRBV9 and TRBJ1-3; TRBD1 might be the D (5 bases). The V gene lost 3 bases and the J gene lost 3 bases, with 10 bases spanning the gap. The CDR3 loop spans 14 amino acids. CDR1 and CDR2 (germline): SGDLS, YYNGEE. CDR3 DNA: TGTGCCAGCAGCGCACAGGATAGTGGAAACACCATATATTTT. It is translated as CASSAQDSGNTIYF. The full variable domain, in which reference TRBV9 and TRBJ1-3 provide the parts outside the CDR3, is DSGVTQTPKHLITATGQRVTLRCSPRSGDLSVYWYQQSLDQGLQFLIQYYNGEERAKGNILERFSAQQFPDLHSELNLSSLELGDSALYFCASSAQDSGNTIYFGEGSWLTVV.

The V call is TRBV7-2, the J call TRBJ1-2, with D perhaps TRBD1 (6 bases). V was cut by 5 bases and J by 8 bases, with 15 bases left in between. Per the germline V gene, CDR1 is SGHTA and CDR2 is FQGNSA. This CDR3 contains 13 residues. CDR3: CASSRPGAQGYTF. The CDR3 nucleotides are TGTGCCAGCAGCCGGCCAGGGGCACAAGGCTACACCTTC.

The genes are TRBV5-6 and TRBJ1-2; D is perhaps TRBD1 (5 bases). The CDR3 has 12 residues. CDR1 SGHDT and CDR2 YYEEEE come from the germline V gene. Between the trimmed V and J ends, which lost 0 bases and 6 bases, there was a span of 6 bases. The CDR3 sequence is CASSLVGDGYTF. DNA for the CDR3: TGTGCCAGCAGCTTGGTAGGGGATGGCTACACCTTC.

This sequence joins TRBV6-6 and TRBJ2-5; D is uncertain. The V gene's germline CDR1 is MNHNY and CDR2 SVGAGI (reference sequence). V was cut by 6 bases and J by 5 bases, with 7 bases left in between. This CDR3 comprises 11 residues. The CDR3 reads CASRTLETQYF. DNA for the CDR3: TGTGCCAGCAGAACACTGGAGACCCAGTACTTC.

The genes are TRBV28 and TRBJ2-1, with D hard to call. V was trimmed by 6 bases and J by 6 bases, leaving 6 bases between them. The CDR3 extends over 11 amino acids. Germline CDR1 is MDHEN and CDR2 is SYDVKM. In DNA, the CDR3 is TGTGCCAGCAGGACAAGCAATGAGCAGTTCTTC. It translates to CASRTSNEQFF.

The V call is TRBV5-1, the J call TRBJ2-1, with D unresolved. V lost 2 bases to trimming and J lost 0 bases, with 21 bases between them. CDR3 length: 19 residues. Germline V gene sequence: CDR1 SGHRS, CDR2 YFSETQ. The CDR3 region has the DNA TGCGCCAGCAGCTTTTACCCCCTCTTCTCGGGCCCCTCCTACAATGAGCAGTTCTTC. Its translation: CASSFYPLFSGPSYNEQFF.

CDR3 bases: TGCGCCAGCAGCGTAGTGGGGGAAATGACTGAAGCTTTCTTT. Translating it yields CASSVVGEMTEAFF. V and J are TRBV5-1 and TRBJ1-1; possibly TRBD1 for D (5 bases). This CDR3 has 14 amino acids. The germline V and J ends were trimmed by 4 bases and 5 bases, with 15 bases remaining between them. Per germline, CDR1 SGHRS and CDR2 YFSETQ. Based on the CDR3 plus reference TRBV5-1 and TRBJ1-1, the full variable domain is KAGVTQTPRYLIKTRGQQVTLSCSPISGHRSVSWYQQTPGQGLQFLFEYFSETQRNKGNFPGRFSGRQFSNSRSEMNVSTLELGDSALYLCASSVVGEMTEAFFGQGTRLTVV.

The chain employs TRBV7-2 and TRBJ2-1; D may be TRBD1 (6 bases). Germline CDR1 and CDR2: SGHTA and FQGNSA. The germline V and J ends were trimmed by 0 bases and 5 bases, with 14 bases remaining between them. The CDR3 contains 16 residues. The CDR3 sequence is CASSLASGAVDNEQFF. The CDR3 nucleotides are TGTGCCAGCAGCTTAGCGTCAGGGGCGGTCGACAATGAGCAGTTCTTC.

The rearrangement uses TRBV4-1 and TRBJ1-2; D gene uncertain. The germline V gene encodes CDR1 MGHRA and CDR2 YSYEKL. V shed 3 bases and J shed 3 bases, with 23 bases lying between them. The CDR3 consists of 18 residues. Here the CDR3 reads CASSHPNNDPGRYYGYTF. As DNA, the CDR3 is TGCGCCAGCAGCCACCCTAATAATGACCCCGGCAGGTACTATGGCTACACCTTC.

This clone was observed a few times. This sequence joins TRBV5-1 and TRBJ1-6; 12 bases line up with TRBD1. The length of the CDR3 is 16 residues. Germline trimming cut 0 bases from V and 10 bases from J; bases unmatched to any gene: 5. The V gene's germline CDR1 is SGHRS and CDR2 YFSETQ. CDR3: CASSLVAGTGGSPLHF. The CDR3 coding sequence is TGCGCCAGCAGCTTGGTAGCCGGGACAGGGGGCTCACCCCTCCACTTT.

V and J are TRBV9 and TRBJ1-5; TRBD1 is a possible D gene (6 bases). The V and J ends lost 2 bases and 0 bases respectively, with 12 bases between them. The CDR3 totals 16 residues. CDR1 is SGDLS, CDR2 YYNGEE, per germline. The CDR3 DNA sequence: TGTGCCAGCAGCGTGAGGGGGGAGGATAGCAATCAGCCCCAGCATTTT. Residues: CASSVRGEDSNQPQHF.

The chain couples TRBV7-8 to TRBJ1-4; 7 nucleotides match TRBD1. This CDR3 comprises 14 residues. V shed 8 bases and J 5 bases; nucleotides not matched to a gene: 8. The germline V gene has CDR1 SGHVS and CDR2 FQNEAQ. The CDR3 here is CASGEGTENEKLFF. The DNA for the CDR3 is TGTGCCAGCGGAGAAGGGACAGAGAATGAAAAACTGTTTTTT.

The gene calls are TRBV18 and TRBJ2-7; unclear D gene. CDR1 KGHSH and CDR2 LQKENI come from the germline V gene. The V and J ends lost 5 bases and 4 bases respectively, with 12 bases between them. The CDR3 has 13 residues. The CDR3 nucleotides read TGTGCCAGCTCATCAAGTCCCGGGTACGAGCAGTACTTC. It yields the protein CASSSSPGYEQYF.

The chain has TRBV5-4 and TRBJ2-2, with TRBD1 as a possible D gene (5 bases). The CDR3 contains 15 residues. Germline V CDR1 and CDR2: SGHNT, YYREEE (reference sequence). Trimming stripped 4 bases from V and 0 bases from J, with 10 bases between. The CDR3 region is CASSRDRTNTGELFF. The CDR3 DNA reads TGTGCCAGCAGCCGAGACAGAACGAACACCGGGGAGCTGTTTTTT.

The chain links TRBV5-8 to TRBJ1-4; 9 bases fit TRBD1. The ends lost 2 bases at V and 7 bases at J; junction bases unmatched: 3. CDR3 length equals 14 residues. CDR1 and CDR2 from the germline V gene are SGHTS and YDEGEE. This CDR3 reads CASSFGTGREKLFF. The DNA of the CDR3 is TGTGCCAGCAGCTTCGGGACAGGGCGTGAAAAACTGTTTTTT.

The chain carries TRBV13 and TRBJ1-2, with unresolved D. The V and J ends lost 2 bases and 1 base respectively, with 20 bases between them. CDR3 size: 18 residues. Germline CDR1 PRHDT, CDR2 FYEKMQ (reference sequence). The DNA for the CDR3 is TGTGCCAGCAGCTTAACCCGATGGGCAAGGAATTTTAACTATGGCTACACCTTC. It yields the protein CASSLTRWARNFNYGYTF.

The genes are TRBV10-3 and TRBJ2-1; D uncertain. Germline assignment: CDR1 ENHRY and CDR2 SYGVKD. The CDR3 is made up of 12 amino acids. The ends were cut back, 0 bases at V and 8 bases at J, with 5 bases in the middle. The CDR3 protein is CAISESNDEQFF. As DNA, the CDR3 is TGTGCCATCAGTGAGTCTAACGATGAGCAGTTCTTC.

The J gene is TRBJ2-2, the V gene TRBV9; D not certain. This CDR3 region has 16 residues. Trimming took off 0 bases at V and 4 bases at J, with 13 bases between the two ends. Germline values: CDR1 SGDLS, CDR2 YYNGEE. The CDR3 nucleotides are TGTGCCAGCAGCGTAGGCCACACCTCGGGCACCGGGGAGCTGTTTTTT. Residues: CASSVGHTSGTGELFF.

This clone was recorded only once. The chain combines TRBV6-4 with TRBJ1-2, with a weak D call TRBD1 (6 bases). Germline CDR1 and CDR2: MRHNA and SNTAGT. This CDR3 spans 15 amino acids. Between the trimmed V and J ends, which lost 4 bases and 3 bases, there was a span of 15 bases. CDR3 region: CASSAFGGRDYGYTF. CDR3 coding DNA: TGTGCCAGCAGTGCCTTCGGGGGCAGGGACTATGGCTACACCTTC.

The chain uses TRBV18 and TRBJ2-1; D is ambiguous. Germline V lookup: CDR1 KGHSH, CDR2 LQKENI. Trimming pared 3 bases from V and 0 bases from J, leaving 15 bases between. The CDR3 extends over 17 amino acids. The CDR3 DNA sequence: TGTGCCAGCTCACCGAACATGGGTCGCGACTCCTACAATGAGCAGTTCTTC. Encoded protein: CASSPNMGRDSYNEQFF.

V and J are TRBV9 and TRBJ2-3, with 9 bases aligning to TRBD2. The V gene end was trimmed by 3 bases and the J gene end by 4 bases; junction bases not matched to a gene: 6. The CDR3 length is 15 residues. Germline CDR1 is SGDLS and CDR2 is YYNGEE. For the CDR3, the DNA is TGTGCCAGCAGCGCAAGCGGGAGGCGGGCAGATACGCAGTATTTT. This sequence encodes CASSASGRRADTQYF.

The chain employs TRBV6-1 and TRBJ1-2, with a possible D match to TRBD1 (5 bases). The CDR3 spans 13 residues. Trimming left V 2 bases short and J 8 bases short, with 12 bases between. The germline gives CDR1 MNHNS, CDR2 SASEGT. The CDR3 here is CASSERWNRGYTF. The CDR3 DNA follows: TGTGCCAGCAGTGAACGATGGAACAGGGGCTACACCTTC.

V is TRBV28 and J is TRBJ1-5; D is undetermined. The CDR3 sequence is 14 residues long. V lost 8 bases and J 3 bases, leaving 14 bases between the germline ends. Germline V gene lookup returns CDR1 MDHEN and CDR2 SYDVKM. The CDR3 sequence is CASRAGATNQPQHF. The CDR3 nucleotides are TGTGCCAGCCGAGCAGGAGCTACCAATCAGCCCCAGCATTTT.